This TCR beta chain is from a study of breast tumors, draining lymph nodes, adjacent tissues. The V segment lost 3 bases and the J segment 4 bases; nucleotides outside the gene matches: 3. There are 15 residues in the CDR3. One entry per CDR3 protein, called by TCRdb with MiXCR from the multiplex PCR reads. The table shows under 80,000 distinct CDR3 sequences, with around two fifths occurring only once. Study-wide findings and caveats: Tumors had less TCR diversity than lymph nodes, more than nontumor tissue.

This clonotype was seen more than once but under ten times. The antigen remains unidentified. This may be a read error, as it is one base from a much larger clone. The J gene is TRBJ2-2, the V gene TRBV12-3 or TRBV12-4; 9 nucleotides agree with TRBD2. Material for sequencing was breast tumor tissue. The TCR originated in a female donor with breast cancer. Some clones in this sample may be carry-over from other donors' samples. The CDR3 sequence: CASSFSGRSTGELFF. The CDR3 DNA reads as TGTGCCAGCAGTTTCAGCGGGAGGAGCACCGGGGAGCTGTTTTTT.